These 27 T cell receptor beta chains share one sample of origin, sequenced in a study of tumor-infiltrating lymphocytes in primary liver carcinoma. TCR beta cDNA came from about 470 ng total RNA, primed with a constant-region primer. It was through three nested multiplex PCR rounds of slightly modified ARM-PCR that TCR beta libraries arose. TRBV1-TRBV30 forward primers paired with a C-beta reverse primer were used in the first two PCR rounds, which ran about 11 cycles each. TCRdb passed the multiplex PCR reads through MiXCR, listing each CDR3 protein once. Counted here are 40,000 to 45,000 distinct CDR3 sequences, around 70% occurring once; the ten biggest clones make up 19%. It was from roughly 20-30 mg of unsorted bulk tissue that RNA and DNA were co-extracted. The sequenced sample was liver tumor tissue from sampling region 2. Subset denoted: tumor region T2, inferior pole. Receptors originate from a man aged 35 to 55 with primary liver carcinoma and hepatitis B virus infection.

On this clonotype: The junction and the germline gene differ at one end; a read error may be behind it. This chain joins TRBV2 and TRBJ2-2; 8 bases match TRBD1. This CDR3 has 13 amino acids. Germline V gene lookup returns CDR1 SNHLY and CDR2 FYNNEI. CDR3 in amino acids: CVSDYRGAGELLF. CDR3 DNA: TGTGTCAGCGACTACAGGGGGGCCGGGGAGCTGTTATTT.

Concerning this clonotype: Mismatch with germline at one junction end may stem from a read error. The chain has TRBV11-1 and TRBJ1-6, with unresolved D. The V gene's germline CDR1 is SGHAT and CDR2 FQDESV (reference sequence). This CDR3 has 13 residues. The CDR3: CACSRILVSPHHF. CDR3 coding DNA: TGTGCCTGCAGCCGGATACTGGTTTCACCCCACCACTTT.

This clonotype was counted only a few times. This may arise from a read error, as a much more abundant clone is one base away. The chain carries TRBV7-8 and TRBJ2-7, with a possible D match to TRBD1 (6 bases). The V end lost 2 bases, the J end lost 6 bases, and 17 bases lay between the germline ends. This CDR3 comprises 15 residues. Germline CDR1 SGHVS, CDR2 FQNEAQ. The CDR3 reads CASSLWGTWDFEQYF. For the CDR3, the DNA is TGTGCCAGCAGCTTATGGGGGACATGGGATTTCGAGCAGTACTTC. Supplemented by reference TRBV7-8 and TRBJ2-7, the full variable domain reads GAGVSQSPRYKVAKRGQDVALRCDPISGHVSLFWYQQALGQGPEFLTYFQNEAQLDKSGLPSDRFFAERPEGSVSTLKIQRTQQEDSAVYLCASSLWGTWDFEQYFGPGTRLTVT.

This clonotype was counted many times. A much larger clone sits a single nucleotide away, making a read error possible. V and J are TRBV6-1 and TRBJ2-5; D perhaps matches TRBD1 (6 bases). CDR1 is MNHNS and CDR2 is SASEGT in the germline V gene. This CDR3 comprises 18 residues. DNA for the CDR3: TGTGCCGGCAGTGAAAATTTAATGGGGGCGGCCGTTGGAGAGACCCAGTACTTC. It specifies CAGSENLMGAAVGETQYF.

Notes on this clonotype: One end of the junction fails to match germline, which may point to a read error. The genes are TRBV7-9 and TRBJ2-7; TRBD1 matches 11 bases. CDR1 and CDR2 from the germline V gene are SEHNR and FQNEAQ (reference sequence). The CDR3 has 14 residues. Here the CDR3 DNA reads TGCGCCAGCAGCTTAAGGGACAGGGGGTACGAGGAGTACTTC. Amino acid sequence: CASSLRDRGYEEYF.

Points on this clonotype: Relative to the germline gene, one junction end is altered; a read error may explain this. V gene TRBV11-2 combines with J gene TRBJ2-6; D may be TRBD1 or TRBD2 (6 bases each). The CDR3 totals 21 residues. Germline V gene data show CDR1 as SGHAT and CDR2 as FQNNGV. As DNA, the CDR3 is TGTGCCAGCAGCATGGGGGGAGACAGGTGCATTCCCCTCTCTGGGGCCAACGTCCTGAGTTTC. This codes for CASSMGGDRCIPLSGANVLSF.

DNA of the CDR3: TGTGCCAGCAGTCCTACAGGAGCCCAGGAGTCCCAGTACTTC. Encoded protein: CASSPTGAQESQYF. The chain links TRBV6-2 or TRBV6-3 to TRBJ2-5, with D perhaps TRBD1 (5 bases). Per germline, CDR1 MNHEY and CDR2 SVGEGT. The CDR3 runs to 14 residues. Trimming stripped 5 bases from V and 9 bases from J, with 19 bases between.

Turning to this clonotype: A junction boundary mismatches the germline segment, possibly from a read error. The rearrangement joins TRBV12-3 or TRBV12-4 to TRBJ2-5; 7 positions match TRBD1. This CDR3 has 15 residues. Here the CDR3 DNA reads TGTGCCAGCAGTTTAGACCCCGGGACAGAAGAGGCCCAATACTTC. This sequence encodes CASSLDPGTEEAQYF.

This clonotype was recorded once. This chain connects TRBV10-3 to TRBJ2-7, with D possibly being TRBD1 (6 bases). The CDR3 totals 16 residues. The germline CDR1 and CDR2 sequences are ENHRY and SYGVKD. Trimming took off 0 bases at V and 3 bases at J, with 15 bases between the two ends. CDR3 residues: CAISESRTEGLYEQYF. CDR3 nucleotide sequence: TGTGCCATCAGTGAGTCTAGGACAGAGGGGCTCTACGAGCAGTACTTC.

Notes on this clonotype: One end of the junction is discordant with germline, which a read error may explain. This sequence joins TRBV30 and TRBJ2-1; TRBD2 is a possible D gene (5 bases). Germline V gene lookup returns CDR1 GTSNPN and CDR2 SVGIG (reference sequence). This CDR3 spans 16 amino acids. This chain's CDR3 is CAWSRPGSESYDEQFF. Here the CDR3 DNA reads TGTGCCTGGAGCCGGCCGGGGTCTGAATCCTACGATGAGCAGTTCTTT.

This clonotype was seen a handful of times. The chain is built from TRBV19 and TRBJ1-2; 12 bases are shared with TRBD1. Germline CDR1 reads LNHDA; CDR2 reads SQIVND (reference sequence). CDR3 length equals 15 residues. Trimming removed 6 bases from V and 8 bases from J; junction bases left unmatched: 10. The CDR3 spells CASSNPGTGGRGYTF. The CDR3 nucleotides read TGTGCCAGTAGCAACCCCGGGACAGGGGGCAGGGGCTACACCTTC.

With respect to this clonotype: One junction end disagrees with the germline gene, perhaps due to a read error. The CDR3 sequence: CASSLPYEQYF. CDR3 sequence (DNA): TGTGCCAGCAGTTTACCCTACGAGCAATACTTC. The chain is built from TRBV11-2 and TRBJ2-7; no reliable D call. The CDR3 runs 11 residues. The germline gives CDR1 SGHAT, CDR2 FQNNGV.

Relative to its sample, this clonotype is medium-sized (0.01 to 0.1%). This chain connects TRBV6-1 to TRBJ2-3; the D gene is possibly TRBD2 (6 bases). The ends were cut back, 1 base at V and 4 bases at J, with 9 bases in the middle. The CDR3 consists of 14 residues. Germline values: CDR1 MNHNS, CDR2 SASEGT. Written as DNA, the CDR3 is TGTGCCAGCAGTGAAGGACTAGGGCCAGATACGCAGTATTTT. Amino acids: CASSEGLGPDTQYF.

Worth noting for this clonotype: One end of the junction varies from germline; a read error may be responsible. V usage is TRBV11-2 and J usage is TRBJ2-1, with TRBD2 matching over 10 bases. CDR3 size: 17 residues. CDR1 is SGHAT and CDR2 is FQNNGV in the germline V gene. This chain's CDR3 is CACSSTITSGKYNEQFF. The CDR3 DNA follows: TGTGCCTGCAGCTCTACCATAACTAGCGGGAAATACAATGAGCAATTCTTC.

This clonotype is deemed medium-sized. The chain carries TRBV6-1 and TRBJ2-1, with TRBD2 identical over 9 bases. The CDR3 runs to 15 residues. Germline CDR1 is MNHNS and CDR2 is SASEGT. V trimming: 8 bases; J trimming: 1 base; junction bases outside the gene matches: 6. CDR3 DNA sequence: TGTGCCAGCTCCCGCGGGAGGGAGTCCTACAATGAGCAGTTCTTC. Its translation: CASSRGRESYNEQFF.

The sample holds many counts of this clonotype. The gene calls are TRBV11-1 and TRBJ2-1, with D possibly being TRBD1 or TRBD2 (5 bases each). Trimming took 3 bases from V and 10 from J, leaving 19 bases between them. The CDR3 is 15 residues long. Germline V gene sequence: CDR1 SGHAT, CDR2 FQDESV (reference sequence). The CDR3 sequence is CASSFQGPLDKEQFF. The CDR3 nucleotides are TGTGCCAGCAGCTTCCAGGGACCGCTGGATAAAGAGCAGTTCTTC. Variable domain in full (rest from reference TRBV11-1 and TRBJ2-1): EAEVAQSPRYKITEKSQAVAFWCDPISGHATLYWYRQILGQGPELLVQFQDESVVDDSQLPKDRFSAERLKGVDSTLKIQPAELGDSAMYLCASSFQGPLDKEQFFGPGTRLTVL.

The V gene is TRBV10-3, the J gene TRBJ1-2; perhaps TRBD1 as D (6 bases). Germline V CDR1 and CDR2: ENHRY, SYGVKD. The CDR3 runs 13 residues. Trimming took 6 bases from V and 8 from J, leaving 16 bases between them. CDR3 bases: TGTGCCATCAGCCTTGAGGGGGTTCGGGGCTACACCTTC. This codes for CAISLEGVRGYTF.

Of note for this clonotype: Mismatch with germline at one junction end may stem from a read error. The genes are TRBV11-3 and TRBJ1-5, with a tentative D call TRBD1 (5 bases). The length of the CDR3 is 15 residues. From germline, CDR1 is SGHNT and CDR2 YENEEA. CDR3 sequence: CAISLDLGVAEPQHF. The CDR3 coding sequence is TGTGCCATCAGCTTAGATCTGGGGGTGGCTGAGCCCCAACATTTT.

This clonotype has a count of ten or more. Because the CDR3 is missing its conserved closing phenylalanine or tryptophan, this is likely a read error. This chain links TRBV28 with TRBJ2-1; D is ambiguous. Between the trimmed V and J ends, which lost 6 bases and 0 bases, there was a span of 12 bases. The CDR3 has 15 amino acids. Germline V gene lookup returns CDR1 MDHEN and CDR2 SYDVKM. CDR3 amino acids: CASRLISGSYNEQFL. CDR3 DNA sequence: TGTGCCAGCAGACTAATCTCGGGCTCCTACAATGAGCAGTTCCTC.

The chain recombines TRBV6-1 with TRBJ1-4, with TRBD1 matching 8 bases. J gave up 12 bases and V 7 bases, and 19 bases lay outside the gene matches. CDR3 size: 16 residues. Looked up from germline, CDR1 is MNHNS and CDR2 is SASEGT. The CDR3 nucleotides read TGTGCCAGCACCCACCTCATTGGACAGGGAGATATTGAACTGTTTTTT. Protein product: CASTHLIGQGDIELFF.

In its sample, this clonotype was seen once. The chain carries TRBV20-1 and TRBJ2-3; D gene unclear. Germline CDR1 and CDR2: DFQATT and SNEGSKA (reference sequence). The length of the CDR3 is 14 residues. V dropped 6 bases and J dropped 5 bases, with 18 bases sitting between them. CDR3 loop: CSARRVPIGDTQYF. CDR3 sequence (DNA): TGCAGTGCCCGAAGGGTCCCGATCGGAGATACGCAGTATTTT.

This clonotype was detected only a few times. Because it lacks the conserved phenylalanine or tryptophan at the end, this CDR3 is likely a read error. The DNA is left out, because the CDR3 cannot be placed on it with certainty; the CDR3 is given as TCRdb lists it. The chain has TRBV6-2 or TRBV6-3 and TRBJ2-3; TRBD2, the D gene given by the table, was not confirmed from the DNA. Counting both end residues, the CDR3 totals 12 amino acids. Germline values: CDR1 MNHEY, CDR2 SVGEGT. CDR3 loop: CASRPSADTQCS.

In the case of this clonotype: The missing conserved phenylalanine or tryptophan at the end of this CDR3 makes a read error likely. The DNA is omitted, as the CDR3 cannot be located on it reliably, and the CDR3 follows TCRdb's listing. The gene calls are TRBV12-3 or TRBV12-4 and TRBJ2-1; the table's D gene call, TRBD1, was not cross checked with the DNA. The CDR3 length is 11 residues, termini included. The CDR3 region is CASSRGNELFL.

Comments on this clonotype: One base away lies a much larger clone, so this may be a sequencing read error. The V call is TRBV7-3, the J call TRBJ2-1; 10 bases are shared with TRBD2. The germline CDR1 and CDR2 sequences are SGHTA and FQGTGA. This CDR3 comprises 15 residues. The CDR3 loop reads CARSSLAGGYNEQFF. CDR3 in DNA: TGTGCCAGAAGCTCATTAGCGGGAGGCTACAATGAGCAGTTCTTC.

This clonotype was found a few times. A junction end diverges from the germline sequence, so it may reflect a read error. This sequence joins TRBV11-3 and TRBJ2-1; D is uncertain. CDR3 length equals 14 residues. Looked up from germline, CDR1 is SGHNT and CDR2 is YENEEA. CDR3 residues: CSSSFAGPYNEQFF. The CDR3 coding sequence is TGTTCCAGCAGCTTCGCTGGCCCATACAATGAGCAGTTCTTC.

A remark on this clonotype: The junction does not match germline at one end; this may be a read error. This chain joins TRBV30 and TRBJ2-3, with D perhaps matching TRBD1 (6 bases). The germline CDR1 and CDR2 sequences are GTSNPN and SVGIG (reference sequence). The CDR3 length is 16 residues. The CDR3 DNA sequence: TGTGCCTGGAGTATGAGAACAGGGTCCCGCACAGATACGCAGTATTTC. Translation gives CAWSMRTGSRTDTQYF.

For this clonotype: The conserved final phenylalanine or tryptophan is absent from the CDR3, which likely points to a read error. The rearrangement uses TRBV11-1 and TRBJ2-2; the D gene is possibly TRBD1 (5 bases). In germline, CDR1 is SGHAT, CDR2 FQDESV (reference sequence). The CDR3 has 15 amino acids. CDR3 residues: CASSYTGPFSGELFY. The CDR3 nucleotides are TGCGCCAGCAGCTATACAGGACCGTTCTCCGGGGAGCTGTTTTAT.